These 13 T cell receptor beta chains were all obtained from the same sample, sequenced in a study of shared clonotypes between healthy human individuals. Generated by immunoSEQ multiplex PCR, the TCRdb table keeps only in-frame clones and is missing some. Of roughly 490,000 clones listed, over 65% are singletons. Specimen: PBMCs. Every receptor here comes from a woman aged 35 to 49 in good health. Some clones in this sample may be carry-over from other donors' samples.

V gene TRBV28 combines with J gene TRBJ1-3; the D gene is possibly TRBD1 (5 bases). The V end was cut by 2 bases, the J end by 4 bases, with 18 bases between. The CDR3 spans 17 residues. Germline assignment: CDR1 MDHEN and CDR2 SYDVKM. The chain's CDR3 is CASSLDSFGRSGNTIYF. CDR3 sequence (DNA): TGTGCCAGCAGTTTAGACAGCTTCGGTCGATCCGGAAACACCATATATTTT.

The chain employs TRBV7-9 and TRBJ1-2; TRBD1 aligns across 7 bases. Germline V gene lookup returns CDR1 SEHNR and CDR2 FQNEAQ (reference sequence). The CDR3 has 13 amino acids. The J segment lost 8 bases and the V segment lost 1 base, leaving 4 bases of the junction unmatched. CDR3 nucleotide sequence: TGTGCCAGCAGCTTAGAAGGGGGCGCGGGCTACACCTTC. It is translated as CASSLEGGAGYTF.

This chain joins TRBV5-1 and TRBJ1-1; D is possibly TRBD1 (6 bases). V was pared by 4 bases and J by 4 bases, with 17 bases between. The length of the CDR3 is 15 residues. The germline gives CDR1 SGHRS, CDR2 YFSETQ. CDR3 residues: CASSRGGSEGTEAFF. The CDR3 DNA follows: TGCGCCAGCAGCCGAGGGGGTTCGGAAGGCACTGAAGCTTTCTTT.

The chain couples TRBV5-1 to TRBJ2-5; possibly TRBD2 for D (5 bases). The ends were cut back, 7 bases at V and 4 bases at J, with 14 bases in the middle. In germline, CDR1 is SGHRS, CDR2 YFSETQ. This CDR3 is built from 13 residues. Written as DNA, the CDR3 is TGCGCCAGCGTAACCGGGGTAGGAGAGACCCAGTACTTC. Residues: CASVTGVGETQYF.

This clone was recorded a few times. The chain is built from TRBV7-9 and TRBJ2-3, with D unclear. Germline CDR1 SEHNR, CDR2 FQNEAQ (reference sequence). With 5 bases removed from V and 8 bases from J, the gap between germline ends came to 8 bases. There are 11 residues in the CDR3. The CDR3 bases are TGTGCCAGCAGCCCCCTCCCTACGCAGTATTTT. Encoded protein: CASSPLPTQYF.

The count of this clone is one. The chain has TRBV2 and TRBJ2-1, with TRBD2 identical over 12 bases. Trimming removed 6 bases from V and 0 bases from J; junction bases left unmatched: 9. This CDR3 has 18 residues. The germline CDR1 and CDR2 sequences are SNHLY and FYNNEI. CDR3 residues: CASRPGTSGSSSYNEQFF. In nucleotides, the CDR3 is TGTGCCAGCAGGCCCGGGACTAGCGGGTCGAGCTCCTACAATGAGCAGTTCTTC.

For the CDR3, the DNA is TGTGCCAGCAGTTACGGGACTAGCGACTCCTACGAGCAGTACTTC. This codes for CASSYGTSDSYEQYF. J is TRBJ2-7 and V is TRBV6-6; 10 positions match TRBD2. The CDR3 spans 15 residues. Trimming at V came to 2 bases and at J to 0 bases, leaving 1 base not matched to a gene. Germline CDR1 and CDR2: MNHNY and SVGAGI (reference sequence).

This clone was detected once. The DNA for the CDR3 is TGTGCCAGCTCACCATCATTCGCGGGAGACACCGGGGAGCTGTTTTTT. Translation: CASSPSFAGDTGELFF. The chain has TRBV18 and TRBJ2-2; TRBD2 aligns across 7 bases. The germline V gene encodes CDR1 KGHSH and CDR2 LQKENI. Trimming at V came to 2 bases and at J to 3 bases, leaving 6 bases not matched to a gene. The CDR3 runs 16 residues.

The chain is built from TRBV9 and TRBJ2-5, with 8 bases that match TRBD2. Germline assignment: CDR1 SGDLS and CDR2 YYNGEE. The CDR3 spans 14 residues. With 3 bases clipped from V and 4 bases from J, the junction kept 5 bases outside the gene matches. CDR3 region: CASSAGLASETQYF. The CDR3 DNA sequence: TGTGCCAGCAGCGCAGGACTAGCTTCAGAGACCCAGTACTTC. The complete variable domain, with remaining parts taken from reference TRBV9 and TRBJ2-5, reads DSGVTQTPKHLITATGQRVTLRCSPRSGDLSVYWYQQSLDQGLQFLIQYYNGEERAKGNILERFSAQQFPDLHSELNLSSLELGDSALYFCASSAGLASETQYFGPGTRLLVL.

The chain has TRBV7-2 and TRBJ1-1; no definite D call. V was pared by 5 bases and J by 0 bases, with 16 bases between. This CDR3 has 16 amino acids. Germline V gene sequence: CDR1 SGHTA, CDR2 FQGNSA. This chain's CDR3 is CASSAAGAYMNTEAFF. CDR3 coding DNA: TGTGCCAGCAGCGCGGCGGGTGCCTACATGAACACTGAAGCTTTCTTT.

V gene TRBV2 combines with J gene TRBJ1-3, with D perhaps matching TRBD1 (6 bases). This CDR3 contains 15 residues. The V gene's germline CDR1 is SNHLY and CDR2 FYNNEI. V lost 5 bases to trimming and J lost 0 bases, with 11 bases between them. As DNA, the CDR3 is TGTGCCAGCAGTTACGACAGGAGCTCTGGAAACACCATATATTTT. The encoded protein is CASSYDRSSGNTIYF.

V is TRBV11-1 and J is TRBJ2-5, with TRBD2 matching over 8 bases. The J call may be in error: the DNA end matches TRBJ2-7 better. The CDR3 sequence is 15 residues long. Germline V lookup: CDR1 SGHAT, CDR2 FQDESV (reference sequence). The CDR3 protein is CASSFQTGTRNEQYF. In DNA form, the CDR3 reads TGTGCCAGCAGCTTTCAGACCGGGACTAGGAACGAGCAGTACTTC.

To note about this clone: This likely stems from a read error, as it lies one base from a far larger clone. This specimen includes other DNA sequences encoding the same CDR3. V and J are TRBV5-5 and TRBJ2-7, with D hard to call. The germline CDR1 and CDR2 sequences are SGHKS and YYEKEE (reference sequence). The CDR3 runs 11 residues. With 2 bases removed from V and 0 bases from J, the gap between germline ends came to 0 bases. The CDR3 spells CASSFSYEQYF. In nucleotides, the CDR3 is TGTGCCAGCAGCTTCTCCTACGAGCAGTACTTC.